The 23 T cell receptor beta chains reported below all come from one sample, sequenced in a study of T-cell reconstitution after alpha-beta-depleted transplantation in children. Preparation of the TCRbeta library involved a method that used unique molecular identifiers. TCRdb processed the PCR reads anew with MiXCR; each CDR3 protein has one entry. The sample records roughly 500,000 distinct CDR3 sequences, about 18% being singletons. The sample was PBMCs from the stem cell graft donor, taken from the stem cell graft. All receptors come from a human donor who donated a stem cell graft to a child with acute lymphoblastic leukemia.

The gene calls are TRBV4-1 and TRBJ1-1, with no clear D. V was shortened by 0 bases and J by 1 base, with 6 bases between the two germline ends. CDR3 length equals 14 residues. Germline V CDR1 and CDR2: MGHRA, YSYEKL. This CDR3 reads CASSQDSGNTEAFF. CDR3 sequence (DNA): TGCGCCAGCAGCCAAGATTCGGGGAACACTGAAGCTTTCTTT.

V and J are TRBV5-6 and TRBJ2-1; D could derive from TRBD1 or TRBD2 (5 bases each). V dropped 3 bases and J dropped 8 bases, with 15 bases sitting between them. This CDR3 comprises 14 residues. Germline V lookup: CDR1 SGHDT, CDR2 YYEEEE. CDR3 loop: CASSWIASRDEQFF. CDR3 nucleotide sequence: TGTGCCAGCAGCTGGATTGCTAGCAGGGATGAGCAGTTCTTC.

The chain combines TRBV20-1 with TRBJ2-7; possible D gene TRBD2, 5 bases. Germline V gene data show CDR1 as DFQATT and CDR2 as SNEGSKA (reference sequence). CDR3 length: 13 residues. Trimming took 4 bases from V and 3 from J, leaving 13 bases between them. In nucleotides, the CDR3 is TGCAGTGCTATGGCGGGCGCAGTCTACGAGCAGTACTTC. Translating it yields CSAMAGAVYEQYF.

V is TRBV12-1 and J is TRBJ1-2. TRBV12-1 is assigned pseudogene status. This CDR3 is built from 16 residues. For the CDR3, the DNA is TGTGCCAGCAGCTCTGGGCTCCTCCCCCCCGGCTATGGCTACACCTTC. As protein: CASSSGLLPPGYGYTF.

This clonotype showed up just a few times. This chain connects TRBV5-6 to TRBJ2-3, with D hard to call. Germline CDR1 SGHDT, CDR2 YYEEEE. Trimming pared 0 bases from V and 11 bases from J, leaving 10 bases between. The CDR3 runs 12 residues. The chain's CDR3 is CASSLALTGQYF. The CDR3 coding sequence is TGTGCCAGCAGCTTGGCCTTAACGGGGCAGTATTTT.

This clonotype was picked up a small number of times. CDR3 nucleotides: TGCAGCTTCGCGGACAGGGCATACTTGAACACTGAAGCTTTCTTT. Its protein product is CSFADRAYLNTEAFF. V usage is TRBV20-1 and J usage is TRBJ1-1, with 8 bases aligning to TRBD1. The CDR3 sequence is 15 residues long. Per the germline V gene, CDR1 is DFQATT and CDR2 is SNEGSKA (reference sequence).

This clonotype was recorded a few times. The V gene is TRBV29-1, the J gene TRBJ1-1; D is possibly TRBD1 (6 bases). Between the trimmed V and J ends, which lost 5 bases and 6 bases, there was a span of 13 bases. The CDR3 is 12 residues long. CDR1 SQVTM and CDR2 ANQGSEA come from the germline V gene. CDR3 in amino acids: CSVLKGDAEAFF. In DNA, the CDR3 is TGCAGCGTTCTGAAGGGGGACGCTGAAGCTTTCTTT.

A few counts support this clonotype. This sequence joins TRBV12-3 or TRBV12-4 and TRBJ2-1; 10 bases line up with TRBD2. The CDR3 contains 16 residues. V was clipped by 2 bases and J by 7 bases; unmatched bases: 8. CDR3 amino acids: CASSLSLAGVFNEQFF. The CDR3 coding sequence is TGTGCCAGCAGTTTAAGTCTAGCGGGAGTATTTAATGAGCAGTTCTTC.

This clonotype has only a few counts. The chain combines TRBV20-1 with TRBJ1-4; 8 bases match TRBD1. V shed 6 bases, J shed 8 bases, and the junction held 11 bases outside the gene matches. Per germline, CDR1 DFQATT and CDR2 SNEGSKA (reference sequence). The CDR3 is 14 amino acids. The CDR3 DNA sequence: TGCAGTGCGAACCGGGACAGGAGGATGGAAAAACTGTTTTTT. It encodes CSANRDRRMEKLFF.

A few counts support this clonotype. This chain uses TRBV18 with TRBJ2-3, with 13 positions matching TRBD2. V shed 8 bases, J shed 6 bases, and the junction held 11 bases outside the gene matches. Germline CDR1 and CDR2: KGHSH and LQKENI. This CDR3 has 16 amino acids. In DNA, the CDR3 is TGTGCCAGCGGTCAGCCGGGACTAGCGGGAAAGGATACGCAGTATTTT. Residues: CASGQPGLAGKDTQYF.

This clonotype has only a few counts. The chain recombines TRBV2 with TRBJ2-5; 8 bases are shared with TRBD1. CDR1 is SNHLY, CDR2 FYNNEI, per germline. Trimming took 7 bases from V and 4 from J; bases not matched to a gene: 11. The CDR3 has 15 residues. The CDR3 region is CASTLQGATAETQYF. CDR3 DNA sequence: TGTGCCAGCACACTCCAGGGGGCAACGGCAGAGACCCAGTACTTC.

The chain combines TRBV20-1 with TRBJ2-2; D possibly matches TRBD1 or TRBD2 (5 bases each). Germline loops: CDR1 DFQATT, CDR2 SNEGSKA (reference sequence). The CDR3 is made up of 16 amino acids. V was shortened by 0 bases and J by 0 bases, with 11 bases between the two germline ends. In DNA form, the CDR3 reads TGCAGTGCTAGAGATGTCCGGGGCCCGAACACCGGGGAGCTGTTTTTT. Translating it yields CSARDVRGPNTGELFF.

This clonotype was detected only a few times. V and J are TRBV11-1 and TRBJ1-1; D may be TRBD1 (5 bases). V lost 2 bases and J 4 bases, leaving 11 bases between the germline ends. Germline-derived CDR1 and CDR2 are SGHAT and FQDESV (reference sequence). There are 14 residues in the CDR3. CDR3 DNA: TGTGCCAGCAGCTTATTTCGAGGGGTCACTGAAGCTTTCTTT. This encodes CASSLFRGVTEAFF.

This clonotype appeared a few times. The V gene is TRBV25-1, the J gene TRBJ2-5; 8 bases are a match to TRBD1. In germline, CDR1 is MGHDK, CDR2 SYGVNS. The CDR3 loop spans 13 amino acids. V was pared by 7 bases and J by 4 bases, with 5 bases of the junction left unmatched. The CDR3 bases are TGTGCCAGCAATCCAGGGGGCGCAGAGACCCAGTACTTC. It encodes CASNPGGAETQYF. Combining the CDR3 with reference TRBV25-1 and TRBJ2-5 gives the whole variable domain EADIYQTPRYLVIGTGKKITLECSQTMGHDKMYWYQQDPGMELHLIHYSYGVNSTEKGDLSSESTVSRIRTEHFPLTLESARPSHTSQYLCASNPGGAETQYFGPGTRLLVL.

The rearrangement links TRBV7-3 to TRBJ2-7; D perhaps matches TRBD1 (6 bases). Germline CDR1 and CDR2: SGHTA and FQGTGA. Trimming took off 5 bases at V and 5 bases at J, with 16 bases between the two ends. The CDR3 is 14 residues long. This chain's CDR3 is CASSRPLWGHEQYF. DNA of the CDR3: TGTGCCAGCAGCCGACCCCTATGGGGGCACGAGCAGTACTTC. The full variable domain, its missing parts supplied by reference TRBV7-3 and TRBJ2-7, is GAGVSQTPSNKVTEKGKYVELRCDPISGHTALYWYRQSLGQGPEFLIYFQGTGAADDSGLPNDRFFAVRPEGSVSTLKIQRTERGDSAVYLCASSRPLWGHEQYFGPGTRLTVT.

In DNA form, the CDR3 reads TGCAGCGTTTTCCGGGACAGGGGACCCGGGGAGCTGTTTTTT. This sequence encodes CSVFRDRGPGELFF. The chain links TRBV29-1 to TRBJ2-2; 10 bases match TRBD1. Germline-derived CDR1 and CDR2 are SQVTM and ANQGSEA. CDR3 size: 14 residues. With V trimmed by 5 bases and J by 6 bases, 6 bases remained unmatched.

This clonotype occurred a few times. This rearrangement joins TRBV7-8 to TRBJ1-2; D is perhaps TRBD1 (5 bases). CDR3 length: 15 amino acids. V lost 1 base and J 8 bases, leaving 17 bases between the germline ends. Germline lookup yields CDR1 SGHVS and CDR2 FQNEAQ. The CDR3 here is CASSLESWGVGGYTF. The CDR3 bases are TGTGCCAGCAGCTTAGAATCTTGGGGCGTGGGAGGCTACACCTTC.

The table lists this clonotype with a few counts. The chain employs TRBV12-3 or TRBV12-4 and TRBJ2-1, with TRBD2 matching over 7 bases. V was clipped by 3 bases and J by 1 base; unmatched bases: 3. The CDR3 is 15 amino acids. DNA for the CDR3: TGTGCCAGCAGTTTGTACGGGAGGTCCTACAATGAGCAGTTCTTC. Translation: CASSLYGRSYNEQFF.

This clonotype was seen a handful of times. V is TRBV5-1 and J is TRBJ2-2; D is tentatively TRBD1 or TRBD2 (5 bases each). The CDR3 has 15 amino acids. Germline V gene data show CDR1 as SGHRS and CDR2 as YFSETQ. Deletions cut 2 bases from V and 3 bases from J, with 11 bases between. The CDR3 nucleotides read TGCGCCAGCAGCTTAAGGGACCCGGACACCGGGGAGCTGTTTTTT. Encoded protein: CASSLRDPDTGELFF.

V gene TRBV12-3 or TRBV12-4 combines with J gene TRBJ1-2; 10 bases are a match to TRBD1. V lost 5 bases, J lost 6 bases, and 9 bases stayed unmatched. This CDR3 comprises 15 residues. The CDR3 DNA reads TGTGCCAGCAGTACGACAGGGGGCCTAGTGAATGGCTACACCTTC. The encoded protein is CASSTTGGLVNGYTF.

The rearrangement joins TRBV30 to TRBJ2-7; D is uncertain. Deletions cut 5 bases from V and 2 bases from J, with 10 bases between. The CDR3 runs to 12 residues. In germline, CDR1 is GTSNPN, CDR2 SVGIG (reference sequence). The DNA of the CDR3 is TGTGCCTGGGAAAGGGCCGCCTACGAGCAGTACTTC. It translates to CAWERAAYEQYF.

The chain recombines TRBV15 with TRBJ1-1; D unresolved. The CDR3 is 15 amino acids. The germline gives CDR1 LNHNV, CDR2 YYDKDF (reference sequence). V gave up 5 bases and J gave up 4 bases, with 17 bases separating them. CDR3 amino acids: CATSLGVTDATEAFF. The CDR3 region has the DNA TGTGCCACCAGCCTGGGAGTGACGGATGCCACTGAAGCTTTCTTT.

This chain connects TRBV10-3 to TRBJ1-1; D is possibly TRBD1 (5 bases). Per the germline V gene, CDR1 is ENHRY and CDR2 is SYGVKD. With 8 bases removed from V and 8 bases from J, the gap between germline ends came to 12 bases. This CDR3 is 11 amino acids long. CDR3 amino acids: CAIGGGAEAFF. For the CDR3, the DNA is TGTGCCATCGGGGGTGGGGCAGAAGCTTTCTTT.